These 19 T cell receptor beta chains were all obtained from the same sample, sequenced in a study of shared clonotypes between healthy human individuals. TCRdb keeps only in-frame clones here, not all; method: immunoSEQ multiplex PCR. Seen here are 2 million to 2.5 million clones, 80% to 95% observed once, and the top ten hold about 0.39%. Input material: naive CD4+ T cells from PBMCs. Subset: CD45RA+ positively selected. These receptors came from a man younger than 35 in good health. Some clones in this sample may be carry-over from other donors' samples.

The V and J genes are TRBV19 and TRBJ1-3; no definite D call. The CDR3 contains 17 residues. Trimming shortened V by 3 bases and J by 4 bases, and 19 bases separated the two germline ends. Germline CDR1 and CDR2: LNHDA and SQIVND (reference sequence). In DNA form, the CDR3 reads TGTGCCAGTAGTATCGGTCGGCGTTCACAATACGGAAACACCATATATTTT. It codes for CASSIGRRSQYGNTIYF.

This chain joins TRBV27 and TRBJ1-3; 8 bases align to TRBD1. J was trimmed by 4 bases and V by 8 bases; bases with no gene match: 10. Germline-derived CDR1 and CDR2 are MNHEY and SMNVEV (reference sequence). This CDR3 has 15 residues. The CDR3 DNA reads TGTGCCAGCTCCTCAGGACAGGGATTGGGAAACACCATATATTTT. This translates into CASSSGQGLGNTIYF.

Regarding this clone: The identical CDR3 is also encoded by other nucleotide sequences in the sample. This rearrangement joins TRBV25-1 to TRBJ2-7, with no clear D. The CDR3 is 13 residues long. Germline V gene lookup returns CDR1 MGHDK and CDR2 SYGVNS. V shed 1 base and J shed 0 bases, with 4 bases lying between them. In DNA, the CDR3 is TGTGCCAGCAGTGAATCAGGCTCCTACGAGCAGTACTTC. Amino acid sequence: CASSESGSYEQYF.

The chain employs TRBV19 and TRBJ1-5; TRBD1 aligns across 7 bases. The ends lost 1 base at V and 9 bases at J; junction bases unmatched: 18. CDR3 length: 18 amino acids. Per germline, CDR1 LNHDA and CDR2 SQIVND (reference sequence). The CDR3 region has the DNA TGTGCCAGTAGTATAGGACAGGGAACACCATCCGGGAATTTGCCCCAGCATTTT. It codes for CASSIGQGTPSGNLPQHF. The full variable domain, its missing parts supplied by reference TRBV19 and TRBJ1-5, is DGGITQSPKYLFRKEGQNVTLSCEQNLNHDAMYWYRQDPGQGLRLIYYSQIVNDFQKGDIAEGYSVSREKKESFPLTVTSAQKNPTAFYLCASSIGQGTPSGNLPQHFGDGTRLSIL.

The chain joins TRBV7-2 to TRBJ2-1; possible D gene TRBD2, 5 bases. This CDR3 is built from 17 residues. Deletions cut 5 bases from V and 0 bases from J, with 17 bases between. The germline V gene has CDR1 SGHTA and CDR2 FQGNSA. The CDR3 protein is CASSPRGGTYSYNEQFF. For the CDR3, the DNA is TGTGCCAGCAGCCCTCGAGGAGGAACTTACTCCTACAATGAGCAGTTCTTC. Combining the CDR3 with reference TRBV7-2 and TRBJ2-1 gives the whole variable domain GAGVSQSPSNKVTEKGKDVELRCDPISGHTALYWYRQSLGQGLEFLIYFQGNSAPDKSGLPSDRFSAERTGGSVSTLTIQRTQQEDSAVYLCASSPRGGTYSYNEQFFGPGTRLTVL.

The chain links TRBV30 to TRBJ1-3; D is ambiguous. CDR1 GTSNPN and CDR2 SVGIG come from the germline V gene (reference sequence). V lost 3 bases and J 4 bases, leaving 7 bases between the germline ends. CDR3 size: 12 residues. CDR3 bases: TGTGCCTGGAGCGACGGGGGAAACACCATATATTTT. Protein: CAWSDGGNTIYF. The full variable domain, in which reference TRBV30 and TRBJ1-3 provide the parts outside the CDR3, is SQTIHQWPATLVQPVGSPLSLECTVEGTSNPNLYWYRQAAGRGLQLLFYSVGIGQISSEVPQNLSASRPQDRQFILSSKKLLLSDSGFYLCAWSDGGNTIYFGEGSWLTVV.

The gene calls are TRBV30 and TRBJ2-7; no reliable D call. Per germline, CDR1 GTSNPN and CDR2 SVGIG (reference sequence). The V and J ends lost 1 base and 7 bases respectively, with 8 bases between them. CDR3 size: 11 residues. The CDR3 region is CAWSASLEQYF. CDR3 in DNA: TGTGCCTGGAGTGCCTCCCTGGAGCAGTACTTC.

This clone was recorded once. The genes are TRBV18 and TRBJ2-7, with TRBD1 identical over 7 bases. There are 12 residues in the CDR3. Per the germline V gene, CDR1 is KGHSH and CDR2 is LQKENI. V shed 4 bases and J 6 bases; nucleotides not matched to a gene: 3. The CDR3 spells CASSRDRVEQYF. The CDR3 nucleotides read TGTGCCAGCTCACGTGACAGGGTCGAGCAGTACTTC.

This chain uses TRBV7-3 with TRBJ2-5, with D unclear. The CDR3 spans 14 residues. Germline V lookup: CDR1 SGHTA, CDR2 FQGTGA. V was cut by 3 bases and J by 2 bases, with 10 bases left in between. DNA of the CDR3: TGTGCCAGCAGCTTTTTCGGGCGGCAAGAGACCCAGTACTTC. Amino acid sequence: CASSFFGRQETQYF.

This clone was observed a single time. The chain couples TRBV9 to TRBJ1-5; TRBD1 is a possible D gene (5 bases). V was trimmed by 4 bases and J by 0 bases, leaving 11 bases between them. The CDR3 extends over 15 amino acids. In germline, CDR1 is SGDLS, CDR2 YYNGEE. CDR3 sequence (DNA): TGTGCCAGCAGCCTGACCGACAGTAGCAATCAGCCCCAGCATTTT. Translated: CASSLTDSSNQPQHF.

CDR3 loop: CASSPGTGSQETQYF. CDR3 nucleotide sequence: TGTGCCAGCAGCCCCGGGACAGGGAGCCAAGAGACCCAGTACTTC. The gene calls are TRBV7-9 and TRBJ2-5; 9 nucleotides agree with TRBD1. This CDR3 contains 15 residues. Germline CDR1 is SEHNR and CDR2 is FQNEAQ (reference sequence). Trimming removed 5 bases from V and 1 base from J; junction bases left unmatched: 5. The full variable domain, rest sourced from reference TRBV7-9 and TRBJ2-5, is DTGVSQNPRHKITKRGQNVTFRCDPISEHNRLYWYRQTLGQGPEFLTYFQNEAQLEKSRLLSDRFSAERPKGSFSTLEIQRTEQGDSAMYLCASSPGTGSQETQYFGPGTRLLVL.

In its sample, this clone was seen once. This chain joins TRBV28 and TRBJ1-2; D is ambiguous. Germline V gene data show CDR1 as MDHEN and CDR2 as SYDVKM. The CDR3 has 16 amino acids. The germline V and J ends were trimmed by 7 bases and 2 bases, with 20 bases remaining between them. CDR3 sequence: CASTLGTANLNYGYTF. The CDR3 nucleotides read TGTGCCAGCACCCTAGGAACAGCTAATTTAAACTATGGCTACACCTTC.

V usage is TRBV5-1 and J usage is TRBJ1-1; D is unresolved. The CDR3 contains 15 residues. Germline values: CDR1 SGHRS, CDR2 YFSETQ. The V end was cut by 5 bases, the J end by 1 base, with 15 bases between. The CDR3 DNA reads TGCGCCAGCAGATCAATGAGCGGTAGGAACACTGAAGCTTTCTTT. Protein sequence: CASRSMSGRNTEAFF.

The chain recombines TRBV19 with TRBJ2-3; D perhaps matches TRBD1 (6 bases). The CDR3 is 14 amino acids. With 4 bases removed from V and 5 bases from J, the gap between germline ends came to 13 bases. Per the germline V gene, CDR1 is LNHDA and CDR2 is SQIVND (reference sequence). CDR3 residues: CASSTGVRRDTQYF. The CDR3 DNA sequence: TGTGCCAGTAGTACAGGGGTGCGGAGAGATACGCAGTATTTT.

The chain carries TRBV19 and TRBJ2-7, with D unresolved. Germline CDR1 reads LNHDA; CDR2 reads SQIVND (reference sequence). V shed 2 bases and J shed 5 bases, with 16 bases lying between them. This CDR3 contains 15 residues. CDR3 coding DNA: TGTGCCAGTAGTATAACCACGGTCTCATCGGACGAGCAGTACTTC. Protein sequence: CASSITTVSSDEQYF.

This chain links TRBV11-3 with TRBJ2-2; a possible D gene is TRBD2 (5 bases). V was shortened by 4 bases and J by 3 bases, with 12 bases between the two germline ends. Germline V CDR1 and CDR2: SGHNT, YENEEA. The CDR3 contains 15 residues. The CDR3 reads CASSSGRGHTGELFF. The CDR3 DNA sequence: TGTGCCAGCAGCTCAGGACGAGGGCACACCGGGGAGCTGTTTTTT.

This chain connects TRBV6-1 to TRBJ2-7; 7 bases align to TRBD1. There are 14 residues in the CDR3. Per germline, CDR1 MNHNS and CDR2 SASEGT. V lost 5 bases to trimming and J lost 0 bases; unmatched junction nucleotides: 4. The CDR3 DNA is TGTGCCAGCAGTCCGGGACAGTCCTCCTACGAGCAGTACTTC. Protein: CASSPGQSSYEQYF.

The CDR3 loop reads CASSQRSYGYTF. The CDR3 DNA sequence: TGTGCCAGCAGCCAACGGAGCTATGGCTACACCTTC. The rearrangement links TRBV2 to TRBJ1-2; D gene uncertain. Deletions cut 6 bases from V and 4 bases from J, with 9 bases between. The CDR3 has 12 amino acids. Germline CDR1 SNHLY, CDR2 FYNNEI.

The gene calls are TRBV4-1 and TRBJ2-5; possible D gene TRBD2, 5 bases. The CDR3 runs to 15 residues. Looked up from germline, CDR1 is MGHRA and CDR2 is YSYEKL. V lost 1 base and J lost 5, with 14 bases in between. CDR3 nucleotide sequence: TGCGCCAGCAGCCAAGGTCCAGCGGCGGCGGAGACCCAGTACTTC. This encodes CASSQGPAAAETQYF.